This entry lists 7 T cell receptor beta chains sequenced from one sample in a study of cytotoxic CD8 clonotypes in ibrutinib-treated CLL. The repertoire was sequenced with immunoSEQ multiplex PCR; TCRdb's copy has only in-frame clones and lacks some. The repertoire includes roughly 150,000 clones, about 80% of them detected once, and 5.1% sits in the top ten. This material consisted of PBMCs, taken after 24 months of ibrutinib treatment. All receptors derive from a human donor with chronic lymphocytic leukemia.

The J gene is TRBJ1-2, the V gene TRBV4-1; D gene uncertain. Looked up from germline, CDR1 is MGHRA and CDR2 is YSYEKL. Trimming cost V 0 bases and J 0 bases, with 5 bases left between them. CDR3 length: 14 residues. The CDR3 reads CASSQDRANYGYTF. As DNA, the CDR3 is TGCGCCAGCAGCCAAGACAGAGCTAACTATGGCTACACCTTC.

The genes are TRBV23-1 and TRBJ2-2; D is possibly TRBD2 (6 bases). TRBV23-1 is given ORF status, its function remaining uncertain. The ends were cut back, 0 bases at V and 1 base at J, with 12 bases in the middle. The CDR3 has 17 amino acids. The chain's CDR3 is CASSQSLGLGNTGELFF. The CDR3 region has the DNA TGCGCCAGCAGTCAATCGTTGGGACTGGGGAACACCGGGGAGCTGTTTTTT.

This sequence joins TRBV29-1 and TRBJ2-5; D may be TRBD1 (5 bases). Germline V gives CDR1 SQVTM, CDR2 ANQGSEA. The CDR3 consists of 12 residues. V lost 4 bases to trimming and J lost 3 bases, with 9 bases between them. Here the CDR3 DNA reads TGCAGCGTTGTTGGACAAGAAGAGACCCAGTACTTC. Encoded protein: CSVVGQEETQYF.

This clone has a handful of counts. J is TRBJ2-7 and V is TRBV5-6; 8 bases line up with TRBD1. V shed 0 bases and J 6 bases; nucleotides not matched to a gene: 5. CDR1 and CDR2 (germline): SGHDT, YYEEEE. The CDR3 is 14 amino acids. The CDR3 is CASSLGTGWVEQYF. The DNA for the CDR3 is TGTGCCAGCAGCTTGGGGACAGGGTGGGTCGAGCAGTACTTC.

The sample holds one count of this clone. J is TRBJ2-5 and V is TRBV7-2; D may be TRBD1 or TRBD2 (6 bases each). Deletions cut 3 bases from V and 5 bases from J, with 10 bases between. CDR3 length: 13 amino acids. Germline loops: CDR1 SGHTA, CDR2 FQGNSA. Here the CDR3 reads CASSFGGLETQYF. The CDR3 coding sequence is TGTGCCAGCAGCTTTGGGGGGCTGGAGACCCAGTACTTC.

In its sample, this clone was seen a few times. V is TRBV5-4 and J is TRBJ1-1, with 9 bases lining up with TRBD1. V lost 2 bases, J lost 5 bases, and 7 bases stayed unmatched. The CDR3 totals 15 residues. CDR1 and CDR2 (germline): SGHNT, YYREEE (reference sequence). The CDR3: CASSFLDRGRTEAFF. The CDR3, as DNA: TGTGCCAGCAGCTTTCTGGACAGGGGTAGGACTGAAGCTTTCTTT.

The genes are TRBV7-3 and TRBJ2-7; 9 bases map to TRBD2. Germline V gives CDR1 SGHTA, CDR2 FQGTGA. This CDR3 has 17 amino acids. Trimming at V came to 1 base and at J to 1 base, leaving 8 bases not matched to a gene. CDR3 sequence: CASSLRDSGGRSYEQYF. The DNA of the CDR3 is TGTGCCAGCAGCTTAAGGGATAGCGGGGGCCGGTCCTACGAGCAGTACTTC.